The clone carrying this T cell receptor beta chain was detected only a few times. The antigen is undetermined. The data were produced by immunoSEQ multiplex PCR, yet TCRdb's version contains in-frame clones alone and is incomplete. Among 39,000 or so clones, 80% to 90% were seen once, and the ten largest hold roughly a third. CDR1 and CDR2 (germline): SGHVS, FQNEAQ. CDR3 size: 17 residues. The trim removed 1 base at V and 8 bases at J, leaving 11 bases unmatched. These data come from a study of OX40 agonist ivuxolimab in advanced cancers. Study-wide background: Patients were treated with ivuxolimab, an agonistic anti-OX40 (CD134) antibody. Partial responses were achieved by three patients, one with hepatocellular carcinoma and two with cutaneous melanoma.

Broader study findings: Low levels of normalized T-cell clonal expansion also appeared in some nonresponders. More expanded clones were found, on average, in CD8+ than in CD4+ T cells.

The TCR was taken from an adult with an advanced solid tumor such as melanoma, head and neck, liver or kidney cancer. The sample consisted of CD4+ or CD8+ T cells sorted from blood, taken in a trial of the OX40 agonist ivuxolimab. V usage is TRBV7-8 and J usage is TRBJ1-6, with 7 bases aligning to TRBD1. DNA for the CDR3: TGTGCCAGCAGCTTAGAAGTGTTCGCCAGGGGGGATTCACCCCTCCACTTT. This translates into CASSLEVFARGDSPLHF.